This T cell receptor (beta chain) was sequenced for a study of lymphopenia after photon versus proton radiotherapy. Findings and limits, study-wide: In patients who died, overall survival fell as post-nadir TCR diversity dropped more. Relative stability marked proton patients; photon patients lost diversity and naive cells. Only patients who died were analyzed for survival; proton advantage is unproven.

Comment on this clone: Its antigen is not identified.

The CDR3 totals 12 residues. CDR1 and CDR2 (germline): SEHNR, FQNEAQ (reference sequence). Profiling relied on immunoSEQ multiplex PCR, and the TCRdb table lists in-frame clones only, not all of them. This table holds around 150,000 clones, about 85% found once. The specimen comprised peripheral blood, sampled from a patient treated with photon-based radiotherapy. The TCR comes from a man aged 50-60 years with gastric cancer. The chain has TRBV7-9 and TRBJ2-1; either TRBD1 or TRBD2 may supply D (6 bases each). The DNA for the CDR3 is TGTTCGGGGGCTAGCTCCTACAATGAGCAGTTCTTC. Translation: CSGASSYNEQFF.